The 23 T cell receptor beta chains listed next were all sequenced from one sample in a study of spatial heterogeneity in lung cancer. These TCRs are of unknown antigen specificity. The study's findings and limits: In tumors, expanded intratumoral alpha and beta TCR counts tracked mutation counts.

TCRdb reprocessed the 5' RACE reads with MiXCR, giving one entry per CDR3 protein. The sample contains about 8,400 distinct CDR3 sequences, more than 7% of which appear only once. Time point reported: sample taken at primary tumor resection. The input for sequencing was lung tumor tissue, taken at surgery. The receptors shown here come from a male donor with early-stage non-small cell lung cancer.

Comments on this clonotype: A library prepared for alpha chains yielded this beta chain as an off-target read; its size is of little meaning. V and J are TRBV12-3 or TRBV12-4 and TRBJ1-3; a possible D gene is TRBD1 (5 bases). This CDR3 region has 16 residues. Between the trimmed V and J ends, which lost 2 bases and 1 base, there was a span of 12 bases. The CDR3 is CASSLQGPASGNTIYF. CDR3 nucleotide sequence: TGTGCCAGCAGTTTACAGGGTCCCGCGTCTGGAAACACCATATATTTT.

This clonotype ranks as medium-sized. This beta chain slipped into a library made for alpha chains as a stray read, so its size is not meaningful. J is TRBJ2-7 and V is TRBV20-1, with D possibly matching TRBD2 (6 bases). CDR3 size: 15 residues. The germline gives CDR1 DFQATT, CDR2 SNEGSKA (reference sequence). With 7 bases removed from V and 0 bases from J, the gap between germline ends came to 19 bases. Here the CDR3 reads CSGTLGLSDSYEQYF. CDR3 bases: TGCAGTGGTACACTCGGACTATCGGACTCCTACGAGCAGTACTTC.

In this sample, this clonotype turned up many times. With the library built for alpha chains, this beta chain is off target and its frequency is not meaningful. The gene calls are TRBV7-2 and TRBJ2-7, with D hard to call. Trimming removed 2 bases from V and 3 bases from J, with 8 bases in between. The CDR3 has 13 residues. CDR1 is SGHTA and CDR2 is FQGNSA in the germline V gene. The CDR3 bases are TGTGCCAGCAGCTTAAGTTGGGACTACGAGCAGTACTTC. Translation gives CASSLSWDYEQYF.

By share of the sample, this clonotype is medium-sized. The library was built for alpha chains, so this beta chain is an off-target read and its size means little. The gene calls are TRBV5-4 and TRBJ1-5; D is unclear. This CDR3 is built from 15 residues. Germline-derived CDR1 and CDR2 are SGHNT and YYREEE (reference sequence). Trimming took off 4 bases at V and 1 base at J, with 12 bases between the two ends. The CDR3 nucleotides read TGTGCCAGCAGCGAGGAACCTGGGAGCAATCAGCCCCAGCATTTT. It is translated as CASSEEPGSNQPQHF.

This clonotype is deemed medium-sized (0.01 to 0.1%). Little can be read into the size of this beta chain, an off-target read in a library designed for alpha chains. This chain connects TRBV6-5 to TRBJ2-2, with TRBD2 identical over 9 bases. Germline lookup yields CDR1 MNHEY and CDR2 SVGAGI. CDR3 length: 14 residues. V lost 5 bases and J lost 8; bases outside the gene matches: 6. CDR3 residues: CASSPTSGQGELFF. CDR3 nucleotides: TGTGCCAGCAGTCCGACTAGCGGACAAGGGGAGCTGTTTTTT.

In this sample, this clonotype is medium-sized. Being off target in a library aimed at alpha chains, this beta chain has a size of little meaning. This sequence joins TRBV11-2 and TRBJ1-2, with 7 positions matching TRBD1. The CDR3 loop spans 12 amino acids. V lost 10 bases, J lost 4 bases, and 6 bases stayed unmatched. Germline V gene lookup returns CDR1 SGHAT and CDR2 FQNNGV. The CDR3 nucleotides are TGTGCCATACCCCGGGACAGCTATGGCTACACCTTC. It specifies CAIPRDSYGYTF.

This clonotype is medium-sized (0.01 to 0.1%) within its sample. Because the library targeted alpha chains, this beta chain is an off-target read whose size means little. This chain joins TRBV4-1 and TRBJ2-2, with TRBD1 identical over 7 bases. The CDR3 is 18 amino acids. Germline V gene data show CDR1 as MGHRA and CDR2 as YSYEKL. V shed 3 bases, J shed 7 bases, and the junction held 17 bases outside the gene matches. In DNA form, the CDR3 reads TGCGCCAGCAGCCATCTCCTAAGACAGGGTGCCGTTGGCGGGGAGCTGTTTTTT. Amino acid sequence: CASSHLLRQGAVGGELFF.

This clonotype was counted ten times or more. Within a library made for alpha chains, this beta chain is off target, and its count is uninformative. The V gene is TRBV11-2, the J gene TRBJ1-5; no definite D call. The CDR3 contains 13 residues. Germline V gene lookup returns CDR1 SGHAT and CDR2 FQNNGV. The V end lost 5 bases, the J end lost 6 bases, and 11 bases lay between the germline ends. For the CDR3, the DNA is TGTGCCAGCAGCCAAGATCCTGTTCAGCCCCAGCATTTT. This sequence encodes CASSQDPVQPQHF.

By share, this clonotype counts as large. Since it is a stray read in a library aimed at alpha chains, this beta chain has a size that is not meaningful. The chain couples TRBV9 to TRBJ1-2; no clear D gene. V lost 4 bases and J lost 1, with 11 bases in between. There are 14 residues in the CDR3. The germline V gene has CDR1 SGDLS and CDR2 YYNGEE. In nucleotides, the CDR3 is TGTGCCAGCAGCATCCGGACGGATAACTATGGCTACACCTTC. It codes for CASSIRTDNYGYTF.

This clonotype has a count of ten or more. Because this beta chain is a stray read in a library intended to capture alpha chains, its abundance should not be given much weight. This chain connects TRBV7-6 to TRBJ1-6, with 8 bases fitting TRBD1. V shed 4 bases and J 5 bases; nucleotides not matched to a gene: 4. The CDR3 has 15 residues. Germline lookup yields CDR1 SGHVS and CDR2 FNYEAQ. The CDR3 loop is CASSSQGAHNSPLHF. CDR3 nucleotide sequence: TGTGCCAGCAGCTCCCAGGGGGCCCATAATTCACCCCTCCACTTT.

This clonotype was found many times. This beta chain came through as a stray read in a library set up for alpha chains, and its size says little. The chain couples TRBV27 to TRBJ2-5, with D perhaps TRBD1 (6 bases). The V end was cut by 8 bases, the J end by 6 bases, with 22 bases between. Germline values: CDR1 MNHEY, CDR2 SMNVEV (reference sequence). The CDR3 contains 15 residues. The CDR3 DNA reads TGTGCCAGCCGCTCCACCCCAGCCAGGGGAAAGACCCAGTACTTC. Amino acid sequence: CASRSTPARGKTQYF.

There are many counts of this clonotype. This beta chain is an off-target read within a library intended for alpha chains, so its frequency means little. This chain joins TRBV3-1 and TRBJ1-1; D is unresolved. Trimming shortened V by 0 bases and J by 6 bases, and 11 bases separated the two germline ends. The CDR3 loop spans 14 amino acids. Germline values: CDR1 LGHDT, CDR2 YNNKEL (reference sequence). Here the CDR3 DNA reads TGTGCCAGCAGCCAAGATTTCCGGGAGTCTGAAGCTTTCTTT. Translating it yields CASSQDFRESEAFF.

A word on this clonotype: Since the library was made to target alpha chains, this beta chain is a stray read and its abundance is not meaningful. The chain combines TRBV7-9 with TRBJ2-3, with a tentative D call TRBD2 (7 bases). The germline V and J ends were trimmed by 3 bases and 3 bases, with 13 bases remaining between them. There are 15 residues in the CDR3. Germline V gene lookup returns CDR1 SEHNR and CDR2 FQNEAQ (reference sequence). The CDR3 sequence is CASSFRGRGTDTQYF. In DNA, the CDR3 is TGTGCCAGCAGCTTTCGAGGGAGGGGGACAGATACGCAGTATTTT.

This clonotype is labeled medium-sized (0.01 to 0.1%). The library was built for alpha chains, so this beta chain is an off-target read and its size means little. DNA for the CDR3: TGTGCCAGCAGCCCGACCGTGACGGGGAGAGCTTTCTTT. Encoded protein: CASSPTVTGRAFF. This chain links TRBV12-3 or TRBV12-4 with TRBJ1-1, with unresolved D. This CDR3 comprises 13 residues. V lost 6 bases to trimming and J lost 10 bases, with 18 bases between them.

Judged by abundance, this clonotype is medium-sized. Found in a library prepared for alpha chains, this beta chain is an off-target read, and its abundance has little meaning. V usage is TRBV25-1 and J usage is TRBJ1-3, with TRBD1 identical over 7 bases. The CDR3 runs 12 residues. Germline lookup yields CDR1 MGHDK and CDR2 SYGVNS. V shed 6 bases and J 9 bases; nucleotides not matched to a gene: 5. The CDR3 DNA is TGTGCCAGCAGGAGGACAGGCAGCACCATATATTTT. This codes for CASRRTGSTIYF.

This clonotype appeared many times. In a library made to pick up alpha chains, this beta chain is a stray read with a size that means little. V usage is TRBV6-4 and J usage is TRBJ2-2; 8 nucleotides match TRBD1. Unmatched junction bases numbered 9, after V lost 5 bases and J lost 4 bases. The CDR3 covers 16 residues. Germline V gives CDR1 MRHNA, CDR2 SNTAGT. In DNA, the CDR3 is TGTGCCAGCAGTTCCGTCCAGACAGGGGCCACCGGGGAGCTGTTTTTT. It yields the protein CASSSVQTGATGELFF.

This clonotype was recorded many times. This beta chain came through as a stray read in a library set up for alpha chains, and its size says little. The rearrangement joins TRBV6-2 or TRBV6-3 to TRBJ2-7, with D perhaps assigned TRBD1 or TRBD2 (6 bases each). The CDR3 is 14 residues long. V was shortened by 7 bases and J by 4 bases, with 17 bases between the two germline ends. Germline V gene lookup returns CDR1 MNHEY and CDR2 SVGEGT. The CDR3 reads CASKGDWEFYEQYF. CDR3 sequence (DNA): TGTGCCAGCAAGGGGGACTGGGAGTTTTACGAGCAGTACTTC.

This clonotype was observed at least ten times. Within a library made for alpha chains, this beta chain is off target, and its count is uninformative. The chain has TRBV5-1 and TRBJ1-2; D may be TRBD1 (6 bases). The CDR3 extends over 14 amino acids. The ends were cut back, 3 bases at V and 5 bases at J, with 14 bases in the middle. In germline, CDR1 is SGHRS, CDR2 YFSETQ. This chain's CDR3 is CASSSQGGEYGYTF. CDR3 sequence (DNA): TGCGCCAGCAGCTCACAGGGAGGGGAGTATGGCTACACCTTC.

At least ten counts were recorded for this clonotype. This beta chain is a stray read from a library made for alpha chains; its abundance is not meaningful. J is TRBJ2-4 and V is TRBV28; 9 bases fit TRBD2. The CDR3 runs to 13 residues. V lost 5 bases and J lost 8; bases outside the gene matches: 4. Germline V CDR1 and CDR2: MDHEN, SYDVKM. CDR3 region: CASSGSGRHIQYF. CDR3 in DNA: TGTGCCAGCAGTGGGAGCGGGAGGCACATTCAGTACTTC.

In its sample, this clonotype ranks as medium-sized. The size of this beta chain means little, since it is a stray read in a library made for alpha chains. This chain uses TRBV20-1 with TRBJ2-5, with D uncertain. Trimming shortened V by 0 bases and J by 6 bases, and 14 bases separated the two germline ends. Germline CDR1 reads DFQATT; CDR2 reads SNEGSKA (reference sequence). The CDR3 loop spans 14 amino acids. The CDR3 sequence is CSARDSRREKTQYF. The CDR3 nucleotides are TGCAGTGCTAGAGATTCCCGCCGAGAAAAGACCCAGTACTTC.

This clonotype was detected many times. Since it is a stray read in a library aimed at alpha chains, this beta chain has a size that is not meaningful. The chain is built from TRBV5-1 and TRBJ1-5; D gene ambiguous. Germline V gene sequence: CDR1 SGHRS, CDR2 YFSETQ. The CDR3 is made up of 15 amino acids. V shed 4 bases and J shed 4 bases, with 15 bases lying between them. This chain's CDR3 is CASSEYGERNQPQHF. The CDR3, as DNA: TGCGCCAGCAGCGAGTACGGGGAAAGGAATCAGCCCCAGCATTTT.

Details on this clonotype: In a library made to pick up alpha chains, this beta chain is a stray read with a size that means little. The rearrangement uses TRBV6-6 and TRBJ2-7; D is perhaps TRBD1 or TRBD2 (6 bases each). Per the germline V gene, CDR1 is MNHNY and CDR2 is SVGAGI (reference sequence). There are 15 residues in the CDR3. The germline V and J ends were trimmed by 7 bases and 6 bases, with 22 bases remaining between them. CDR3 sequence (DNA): TGTGCCAGCACCTATTTGAGAGGGGGGCCTGTCGAGCAGTACTTC. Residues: CASTYLRGGPVEQYF.

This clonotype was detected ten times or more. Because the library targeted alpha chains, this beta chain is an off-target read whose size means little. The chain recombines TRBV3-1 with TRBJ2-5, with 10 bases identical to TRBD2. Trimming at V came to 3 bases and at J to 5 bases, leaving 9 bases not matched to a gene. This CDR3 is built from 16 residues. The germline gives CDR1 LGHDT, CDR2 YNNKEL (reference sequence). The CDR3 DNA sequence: TGTGCCAGCAGCCAGCTAGCGGGAGAAGTCGGGGAGACCCAGTACTTC. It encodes CASSQLAGEVGETQYF.